Detailed here is one T cell receptor (beta chain). These data come from a study of shared clonotypes between healthy human individuals. Study-level information: A donor's plate count was three for CD4 naive and three for CD4 memory; CD8 naive had two and CD8 memory one.

Method: immunoSEQ multiplex PCR; TCRdb's copy keeps in-frame clones and lacks some. Among roughly 220,000 clones, 50% to 75% were seen once, and the ten largest hold around 10%. Negatively enriched CD4+ T cells were divided by CD45RA into naive and memory. The CDR3 is made up of 17 amino acids. Germline V gives CDR1 SGHVS, CDR2 FNYEAQ. V dropped 0 bases and J dropped 0; count of bases not matched to a gene: 6. The specimen was memory CD4+ T cells sorted from blood. Subset meaning: CD45RA-negative fraction. The TCR originated in a man younger than 40 in good health. The J gene is TRBJ2-3, the V gene TRBV7-6; 7 nucleotides line up with TRBD2. The CDR3 nucleotides are TGTGCCAGCAGCTTAGCCCTAAGCGGGGCCAGCACAGATACGCAGTATTTT. Translating gives CASSLALSGASTDTQYF. The variable domain in full, completed from reference TRBV7-6 and TRBJ2-3, reads GAGVSQSPRYKVTKRGQDVALRCDPISGHVSLYWYRQALGQGPEFLTYFNYEAQQDKSGLPNDRFSAERPEGSISTLTIQRTEQRDSAMYRCASSLALSGASTDTQYFGPGTRLTVL.